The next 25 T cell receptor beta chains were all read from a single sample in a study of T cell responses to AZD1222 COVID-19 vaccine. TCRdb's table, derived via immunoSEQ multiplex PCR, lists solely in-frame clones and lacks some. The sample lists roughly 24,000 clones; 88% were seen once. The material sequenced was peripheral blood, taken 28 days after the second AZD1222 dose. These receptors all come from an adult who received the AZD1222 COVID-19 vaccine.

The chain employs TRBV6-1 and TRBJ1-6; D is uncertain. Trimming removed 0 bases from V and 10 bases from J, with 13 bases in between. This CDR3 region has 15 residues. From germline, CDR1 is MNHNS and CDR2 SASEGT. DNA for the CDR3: TGTGCCAGCAGTGAAGCGTCTCGGGGATTCTCACCCCTCCACTTT. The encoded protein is CASSEASRGFSPLHF.

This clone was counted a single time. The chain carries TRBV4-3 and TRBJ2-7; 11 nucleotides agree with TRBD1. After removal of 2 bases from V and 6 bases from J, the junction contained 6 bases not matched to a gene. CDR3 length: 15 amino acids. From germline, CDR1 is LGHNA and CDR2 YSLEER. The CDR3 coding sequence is TGCGCCAGCAGCCAACACGCCGGGACAGGGGGCGAGCAGTACTTC. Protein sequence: CASSQHAGTGGEQYF.

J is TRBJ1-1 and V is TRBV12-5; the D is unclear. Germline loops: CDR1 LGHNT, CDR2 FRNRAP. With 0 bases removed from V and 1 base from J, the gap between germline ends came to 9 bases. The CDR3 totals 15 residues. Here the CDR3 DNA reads TGTGCTAGTGGTTTGGTACTGGGAAGGAACACTGAAGCTTTCTTT. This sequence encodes CASGLVLGRNTEAFF.

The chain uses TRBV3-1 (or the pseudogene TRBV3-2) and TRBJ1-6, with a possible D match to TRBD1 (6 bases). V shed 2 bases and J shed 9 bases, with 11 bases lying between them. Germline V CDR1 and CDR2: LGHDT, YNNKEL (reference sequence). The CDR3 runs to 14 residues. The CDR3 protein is CASSQSRGSSPLHF. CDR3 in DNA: TGTGCCAGCAGCCAAAGTAGGGGGAGTTCACCCCTCCACTTT.

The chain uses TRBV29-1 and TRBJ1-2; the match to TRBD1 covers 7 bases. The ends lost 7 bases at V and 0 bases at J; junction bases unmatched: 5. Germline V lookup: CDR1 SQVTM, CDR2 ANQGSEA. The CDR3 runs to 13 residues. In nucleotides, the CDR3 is TGCAGCGGATTAGACAGGGCTAACTATGGCTACACCTTC. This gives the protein CSGLDRANYGYTF.

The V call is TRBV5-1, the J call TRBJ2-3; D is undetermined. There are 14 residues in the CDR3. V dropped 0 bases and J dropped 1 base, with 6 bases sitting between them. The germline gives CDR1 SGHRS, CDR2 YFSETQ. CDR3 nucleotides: TGCGCCAGCAGCTTGGCGTGGGGCACAGATACGCAGTATTTT. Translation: CASSLAWGTDTQYF.

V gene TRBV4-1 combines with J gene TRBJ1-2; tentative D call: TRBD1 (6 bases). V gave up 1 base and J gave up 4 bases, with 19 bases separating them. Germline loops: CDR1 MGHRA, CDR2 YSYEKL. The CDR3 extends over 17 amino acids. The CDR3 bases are TGCGCCAGCAGCCAAGGCAGGGGCGTTACGATCGCCTATGGCTACACCTTC. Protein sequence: CASSQGRGVTIAYGYTF.

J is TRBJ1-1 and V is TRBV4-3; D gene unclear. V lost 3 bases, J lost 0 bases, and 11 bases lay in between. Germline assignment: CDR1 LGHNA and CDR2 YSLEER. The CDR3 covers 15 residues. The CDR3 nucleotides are TGCGCCAGCAGCCAGGAAGGACTATTGAACACTGAAGCTTTCTTT. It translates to CASSQEGLLNTEAFF.

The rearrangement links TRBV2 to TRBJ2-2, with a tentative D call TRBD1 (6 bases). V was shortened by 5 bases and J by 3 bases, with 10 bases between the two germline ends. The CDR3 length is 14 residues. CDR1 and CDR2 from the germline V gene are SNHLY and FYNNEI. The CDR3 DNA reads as TGTGCCAGCAGTTCACAGGGATACACCGGGGAGCTGTTTTTT. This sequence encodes CASSSQGYTGELFF.

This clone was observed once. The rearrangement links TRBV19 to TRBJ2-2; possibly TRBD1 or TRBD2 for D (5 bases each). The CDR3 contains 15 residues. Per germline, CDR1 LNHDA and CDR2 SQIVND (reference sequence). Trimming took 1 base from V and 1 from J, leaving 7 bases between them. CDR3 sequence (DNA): TGTGCCAGTAGTATAGGGGGGATGAACACCGGGGAGCTGTTTTTT. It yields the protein CASSIGGMNTGELFF.

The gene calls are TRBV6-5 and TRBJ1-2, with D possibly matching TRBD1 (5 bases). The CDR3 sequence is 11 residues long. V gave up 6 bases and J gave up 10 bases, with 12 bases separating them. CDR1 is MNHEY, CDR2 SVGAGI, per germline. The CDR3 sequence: CASRRTGDYTF. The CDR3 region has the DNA TGTGCCAGCAGGAGAACGGGGGACTACACCTTC.

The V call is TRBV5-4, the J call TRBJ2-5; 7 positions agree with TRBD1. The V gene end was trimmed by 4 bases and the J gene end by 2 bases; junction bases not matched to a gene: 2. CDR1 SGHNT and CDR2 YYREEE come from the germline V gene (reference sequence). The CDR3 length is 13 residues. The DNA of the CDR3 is TGTGCCAGCAGCCCGGACAGGCAAGAGACCCAGTACTTC. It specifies CASSPDRQETQYF.

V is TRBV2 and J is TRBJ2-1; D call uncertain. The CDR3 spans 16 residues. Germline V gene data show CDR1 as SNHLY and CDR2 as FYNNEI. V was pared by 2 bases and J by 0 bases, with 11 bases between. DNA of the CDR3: TGTGCCAGCAGTGAATCGCCGAGAAGCTCCTACAATGAGCAGTTCTTC. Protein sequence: CASSESPRSSYNEQFF.

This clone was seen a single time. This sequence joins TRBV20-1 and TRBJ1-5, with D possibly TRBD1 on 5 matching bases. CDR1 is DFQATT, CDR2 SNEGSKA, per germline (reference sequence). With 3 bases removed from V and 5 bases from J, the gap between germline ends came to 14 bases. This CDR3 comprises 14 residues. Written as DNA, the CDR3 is TGCAGTGCTAGTCCTATAAAGGGACATCAGCCCCAGCATTTT. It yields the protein CSASPIKGHQPQHF.

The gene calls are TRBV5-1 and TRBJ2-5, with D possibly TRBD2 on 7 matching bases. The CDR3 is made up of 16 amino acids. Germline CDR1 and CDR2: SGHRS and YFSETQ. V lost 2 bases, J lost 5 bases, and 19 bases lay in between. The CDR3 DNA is TGCGCCAGCAGCTTAGGGGGGGCCGTGGTCGGGGAGACCCAGTACTTC. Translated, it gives CASSLGGAVVGETQYF.

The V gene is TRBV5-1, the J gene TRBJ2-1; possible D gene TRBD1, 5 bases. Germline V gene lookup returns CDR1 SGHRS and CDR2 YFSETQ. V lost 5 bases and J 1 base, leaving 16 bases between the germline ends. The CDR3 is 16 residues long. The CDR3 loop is CASRIDSDLSYNEQFF. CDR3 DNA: TGCGCCAGCAGAATCGACAGCGATCTTTCCTACAATGAGCAGTTCTTC.

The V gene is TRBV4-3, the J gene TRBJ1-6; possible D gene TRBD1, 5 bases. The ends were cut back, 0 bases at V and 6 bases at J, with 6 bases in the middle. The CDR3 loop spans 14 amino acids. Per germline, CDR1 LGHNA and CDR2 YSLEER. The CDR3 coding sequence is TGCGCCAGCAGCCAAGATAGGGGTAATTCACCCCTCCACTTT. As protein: CASSQDRGNSPLHF.

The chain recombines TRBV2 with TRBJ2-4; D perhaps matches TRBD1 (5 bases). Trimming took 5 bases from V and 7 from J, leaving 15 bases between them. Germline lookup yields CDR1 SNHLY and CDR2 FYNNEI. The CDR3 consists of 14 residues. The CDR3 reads CASSLGVKGNIQYF. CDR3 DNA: TGTGCCAGCAGTCTAGGGGTAAAAGGGAACATTCAGTACTTC.

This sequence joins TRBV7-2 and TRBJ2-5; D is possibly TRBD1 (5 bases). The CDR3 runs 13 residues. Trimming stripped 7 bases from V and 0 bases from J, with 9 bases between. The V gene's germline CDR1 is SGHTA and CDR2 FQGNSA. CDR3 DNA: TGTGCCAGCAATGGGGCAAACCAAGAGACCCAGTACTTC. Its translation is CASNGANQETQYF.

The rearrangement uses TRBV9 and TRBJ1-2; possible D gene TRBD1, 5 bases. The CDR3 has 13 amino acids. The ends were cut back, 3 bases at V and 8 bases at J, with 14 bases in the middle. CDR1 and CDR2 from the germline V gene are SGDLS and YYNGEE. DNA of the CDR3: TGTGCCAGCAGCGAGGGGACTCGGGGAGGCTACACCTTC. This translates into CASSEGTRGGYTF.

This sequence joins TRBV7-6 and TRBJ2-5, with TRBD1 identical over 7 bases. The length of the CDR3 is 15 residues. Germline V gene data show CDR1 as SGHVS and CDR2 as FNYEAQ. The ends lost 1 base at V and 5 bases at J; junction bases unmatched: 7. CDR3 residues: CASSLEQGFRETQYF. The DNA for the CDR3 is TGTGCCAGCAGCTTAGAACAGGGGTTTAGGGAGACCCAGTACTTC.

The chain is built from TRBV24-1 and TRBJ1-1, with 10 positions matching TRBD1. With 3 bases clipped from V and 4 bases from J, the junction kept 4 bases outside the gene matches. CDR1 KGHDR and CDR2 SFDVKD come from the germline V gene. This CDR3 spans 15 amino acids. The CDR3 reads CATSDGTGAGTEAFF. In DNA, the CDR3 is TGTGCCACCAGTGATGGGACAGGGGCGGGCACTGAAGCTTTCTTT.

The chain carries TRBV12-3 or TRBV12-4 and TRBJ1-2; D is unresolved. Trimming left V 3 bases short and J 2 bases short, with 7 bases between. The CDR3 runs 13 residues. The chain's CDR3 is CASSFETNYGYTF. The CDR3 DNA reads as TGTGCCAGCAGTTTCGAGACCAACTATGGCTACACCTTC.

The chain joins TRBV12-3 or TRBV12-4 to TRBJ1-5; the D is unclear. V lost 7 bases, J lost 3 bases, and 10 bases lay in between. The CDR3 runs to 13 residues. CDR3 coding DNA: TGTGCCAGCAACCTGGACCTCAATCAGCCCCAGCATTTT. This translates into CASNLDLNQPQHF.

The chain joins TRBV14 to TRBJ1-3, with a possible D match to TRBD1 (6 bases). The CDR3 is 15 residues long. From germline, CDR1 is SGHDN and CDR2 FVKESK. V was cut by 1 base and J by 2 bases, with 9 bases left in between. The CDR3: CASSQVNRAGNTIYF. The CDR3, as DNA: TGTGCCAGCAGCCAAGTGAACAGGGCTGGAAACACCATATATTTT.